This is a list of T cell receptor beta chains from one sample in a study of a mutant IDH1 vaccine in newly diagnosed glioma. These receptors are not linked to any known antigen. TCRdb's copy holds only in-frame clones and misses some; the assay was immunoSEQ multiplex PCR. The data contain 60,000 to 75,000 clones, about 87% of them seen just once; the ten biggest clones take up 2%. The sample consisted of PBMCs, taken from a glioma patient whose treatment included an IDH1 peptide vaccine. These receptors came from a young man with glioma. The conserved cysteine and the conserved F or W are not part of the CDR3 here. The D gene is left open where the match is weak.

v_gene: TRBV20-1
d_gene: TRBD1
CDR3aa: SATGGPEAF

v_gene: TRBV5-1
d_gene: TRBD1
CDR3aa: ASSLTPEDRVHTIY

v_gene: TRBV19
d_gene: NA
CDR3aa: ASRNWGTANTEAF

v_gene: TRBV19
d_gene: NA
CDR3aa: ASTLSWREDEAF

v_gene: TRBV6-6
d_gene: NA
CDR3aa: ATSDAGRSGNTIY

v_gene: TRBV10-2
d_gene: NA
CDR3aa: ASHPGGGFGELF

v_gene: TRBV28
d_gene: TRBD2
CDR3aa: ASSFLAISGISYEQY

v_gene: TRBV15
d_gene: NA
CDR3aa: ATSRIQEMAF

v_gene: TRBV15
d_gene: TRBD1
CDR3aa: ATSRGDRGQSEKLF

v_gene: TRBV30
d_gene: NA
CDR3aa: AWSVKGVYEQY

v_gene: TRBV10-3
d_gene: TRBD2
CDR3aa: AISESGSGGRGDTQY

v_gene: TRBV19
d_gene: NA
CDR3aa: ASSIGQPTLKNIQY

v_gene: TRBV7-3
d_gene: NA
CDR3aa: ASSLTSGNNEQF

v_gene: TRBV6-6
d_gene: NA
CDR3aa: ASSYQGLDTQY

v_gene: TRBV5-4
d_gene: NA
CDR3aa: ASSFGGRDGNSPLH

v_gene: TRBV19
d_gene: NA
CDR3aa: ASGTYEQY

v_gene: TRBV5-1
d_gene: NA
CDR3aa: ASSLGVHPEQF

v_gene: TRBV18
d_gene: NA
CDR3aa: ASSPPGSVSYEQY

v_gene: TRBV10-1
d_gene: TRBD2
CDR3aa: AGWTSGGCEQY

v_gene: TRBV5-1
d_gene: TRBD1
CDR3aa: ASSLPGTGGAGYT

v_gene: TRBV5-4
d_gene: NA
CDR3aa: ASSPETAAETQY

v_gene: TRBV2
d_gene: TRBD1
CDR3aa: AINQGAGYGYT

v_gene: TRBV5-1
d_gene: NA
CDR3aa: ASSLIETDQETQY

v_gene: TRBV30
d_gene: NA
CDR3aa: AWSARFQMTGELF

v_gene: TRBV7-9
d_gene: TRBD2
CDR3aa: ASRGGSGRGYNEQF

v_gene: TRBV6-5
d_gene: NA
CDR3aa: ASSYSRKGERYT

v_gene: TRBV28
d_gene: NA
CDR3aa: ASRGRTAGNTIY

v_gene: TRBV2
d_gene: NA
CDR3aa: ASSEVRGVGELF

v_gene: TRBV7-9
d_gene: NA
CDR3aa: ASSQQGSYGYT

v_gene: TRBV27
d_gene: TRBD2
CDR3aa: ASSWRGTFTDTQY

v_gene: TRBV7-2
d_gene: NA
CDR3aa: ASSLSLGETQY

v_gene: TRBV4-2
d_gene: NA
CDR3aa: ASSQEDEKLF

v_gene: TRBV7-2
d_gene: NA
CDR3aa: AENSGNTIY

v_gene: TRBV21-1
d_gene: NA
CDR3aa: ASSKIHSQGYNYEQY

v_gene: TRBV7-9
d_gene: TRBD2
CDR3aa: ASSLVAAGGPNEQY

v_gene: TRBV13
d_gene: TRBD2
CDR3aa: ASSTRASGGNEQY

v_gene: TRBV6-5
d_gene: NA
CDR3aa: ASSRDSGANVLT

v_gene: TRBV1
d_gene: NA
CDR3aa: TSSQGGGTEAF

v_gene: TRBV5-1
d_gene: NA
CDR3aa: ASTLTGSSYEQY

v_gene: TRBV5-1
d_gene: TRBD1
CDR3aa: ASSLPGQGAREQF

v_gene: TRBV6-1
d_gene: NA
CDR3aa: ASSEGLNTEAF

v_gene: TRBV7-9
d_gene: NA
CDR3aa: ASSSNPEPDGNTIY

v_gene: TRBV5-4
d_gene: TRBD1
CDR3aa: ASRLTGRGYGYT

v_gene: TRBV2
d_gene: NA
CDR3aa: ASSVGANSGNTIY

v_gene: TRBV2
d_gene: NA
CDR3aa: ASSLRRLNQPQH

v_gene: TRBV7-2
d_gene: TRBD1
CDR3aa: ASSHKGQDSGGYT

v_gene: TRBV7-3
d_gene: NA
CDR3aa: ASSPRGGPDTGELF

v_gene: TRBV29-1
d_gene: NA
CDR3aa: SADTGSGQPQH

v_gene: TRBV10-2
d_gene: TRBD1
CDR3aa: ASSTGTGIGYGYT

v_gene: TRBV7-9
d_gene: TRBD2
CDR3aa: ASSPGLAGVGNEQF

v_gene: TRBV5-1
d_gene: NA
CDR3aa: ASADQGYYGYT

v_gene: TRBV29-1
d_gene: TRBD1
CDR3aa: SVLDREVYSEAF

v_gene: TRBV5-4
d_gene: TRBD1
CDR3aa: ASRHSGTGKNYGYT

v_gene: TRBV5-1
d_gene: NA
CDR3aa: ASSLGRTGNGYT

v_gene: TRBV4-3
d_gene: TRBD1
CDR3aa: ASSQTRTGKYGYT

v_gene: TRBV30
d_gene: NA
CDR3aa: AAGPATNEKLF

v_gene: TRBV6-1
d_gene: NA
CDR3aa: ASSEGRGMDGYT